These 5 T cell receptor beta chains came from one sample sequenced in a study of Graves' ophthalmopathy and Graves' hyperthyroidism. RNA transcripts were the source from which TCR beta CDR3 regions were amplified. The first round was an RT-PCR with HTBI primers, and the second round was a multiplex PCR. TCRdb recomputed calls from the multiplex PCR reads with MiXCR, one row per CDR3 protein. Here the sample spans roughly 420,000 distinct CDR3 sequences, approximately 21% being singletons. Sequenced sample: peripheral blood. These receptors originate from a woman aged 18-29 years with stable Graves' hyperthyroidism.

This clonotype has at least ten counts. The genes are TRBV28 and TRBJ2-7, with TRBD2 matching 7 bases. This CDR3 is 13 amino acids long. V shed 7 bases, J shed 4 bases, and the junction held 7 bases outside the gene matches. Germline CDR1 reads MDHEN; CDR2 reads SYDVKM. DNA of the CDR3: TGTGCCAGCACCCCGGGGGGTCTTTACGAGCAGTACTTC. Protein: CASTPGGLYEQYF.

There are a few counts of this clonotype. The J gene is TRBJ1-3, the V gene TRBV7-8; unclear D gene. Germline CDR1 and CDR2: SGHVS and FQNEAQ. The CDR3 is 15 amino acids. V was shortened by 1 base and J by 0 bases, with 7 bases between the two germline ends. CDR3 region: CASSLESYSGNTIYF. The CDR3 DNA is TGTGCCAGCAGCTTAGAAAGCTACTCTGGAAACACCATATATTTT. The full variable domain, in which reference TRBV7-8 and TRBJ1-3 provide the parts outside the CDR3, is GAGVSQSPRYKVAKRGQDVALRCDPISGHVSLFWYQQALGQGPEFLTYFQNEAQLDKSGLPSDRFFAERPEGSVSTLKIQRTQQEDSAVYLCASSLESYSGNTIYFGEGSWLTVV.

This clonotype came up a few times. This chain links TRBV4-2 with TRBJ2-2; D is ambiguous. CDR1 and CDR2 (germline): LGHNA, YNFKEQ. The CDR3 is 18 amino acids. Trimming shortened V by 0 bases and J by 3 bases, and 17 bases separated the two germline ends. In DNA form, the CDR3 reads TGTGCCAGCAGCCAAGAACCATATAGCCTTAAACACACCGGGGAGCTGTTTTTT. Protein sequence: CASSQEPYSLKHTGELFF.

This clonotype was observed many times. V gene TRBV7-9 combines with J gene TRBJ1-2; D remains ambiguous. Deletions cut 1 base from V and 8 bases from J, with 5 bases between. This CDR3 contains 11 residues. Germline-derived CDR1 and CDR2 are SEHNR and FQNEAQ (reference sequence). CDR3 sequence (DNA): TGTGCCAGCAGCTTAGTTACCGGCTACACCTTC. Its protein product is CASSLVTGYTF. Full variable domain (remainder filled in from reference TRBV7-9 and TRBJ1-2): DTGVSQNPRHKITKRGQNVTFRCDPISEHNRLYWYRQTLGQGPEFLTYFQNEAQLEKSRLLSDRFSAERPKGSFSTLEIQRTEQGDSAMYLCASSLVTGYTFGSGTRLTVV.

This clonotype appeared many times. As DNA, the CDR3 is TGTGCCAGCAGCTTAGCAGGGGCGGGACAGCCCCAGCATTTT. It yields the protein CASSLAGAGQPQHF. The rearrangement joins TRBV7-9 to TRBJ1-5, with a possible D match to TRBD1 (5 bases). The CDR3 runs to 14 residues. CDR1 is SEHNR, CDR2 FQNEAQ, per germline (reference sequence). The ends were cut back, 0 bases at V and 7 bases at J, with 10 bases in the middle.